This T cell receptor beta chain was recovered during a study of shared clonotypes between healthy human individuals. The authors distributed each subset's genomic DNA evenly over several immunoSEQ plates. Sequenced by immunoSEQ multiplex PCR; TCRdb stores in-frame clones only, minus some. The sample consists of about 490,000 clones, 79% of them appearing once. CDR1 GTSNPN and CDR2 SVGIG come from the germline V gene (reference sequence). This CDR3 has 17 amino acids. After removal of 1 base from V and 2 bases from J, the junction contained 9 bases not matched to a gene. Those who donated were healthy HIV-negative adults, with no recent acute infections or vaccinations reported.

The sequenced material came from PBMCs. The chain recombines TRBV30 with TRBJ2-7; 12 bases map to TRBD2. The clonotype was recovered from a middle-aged woman in good health. Some clones in this sample may be carry-over from other donors' samples. The CDR3 here is CAWSGGGLAGSAYEQYF. The CDR3 nucleotides read TGTGCCTGGAGTGGGGGGGGACTAGCGGGTAGCGCCTACGAGCAGTACTTC.